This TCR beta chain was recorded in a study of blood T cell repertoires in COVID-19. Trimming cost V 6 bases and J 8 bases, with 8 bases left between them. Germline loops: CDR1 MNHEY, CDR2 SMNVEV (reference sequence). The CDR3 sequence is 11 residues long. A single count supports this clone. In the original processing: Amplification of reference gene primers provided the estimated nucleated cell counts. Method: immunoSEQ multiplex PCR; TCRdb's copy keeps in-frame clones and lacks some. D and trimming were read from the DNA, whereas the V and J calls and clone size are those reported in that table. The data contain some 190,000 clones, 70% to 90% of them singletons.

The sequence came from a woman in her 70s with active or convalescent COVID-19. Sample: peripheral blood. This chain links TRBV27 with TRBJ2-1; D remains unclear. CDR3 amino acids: CASRRQYEQFF. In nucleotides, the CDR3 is TGTGCCAGCAGAAGACAATATGAGCAGTTCTTC.